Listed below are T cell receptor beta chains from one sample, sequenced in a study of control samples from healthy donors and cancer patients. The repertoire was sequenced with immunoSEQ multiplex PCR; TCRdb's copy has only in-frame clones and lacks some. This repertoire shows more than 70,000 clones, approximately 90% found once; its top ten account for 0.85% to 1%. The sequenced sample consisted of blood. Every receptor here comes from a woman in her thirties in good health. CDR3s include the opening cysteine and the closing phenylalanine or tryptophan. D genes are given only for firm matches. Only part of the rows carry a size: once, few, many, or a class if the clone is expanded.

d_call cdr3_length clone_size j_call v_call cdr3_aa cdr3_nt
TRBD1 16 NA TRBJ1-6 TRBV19 CASSRAVGTENSPLHF TGTGCCAGTAGTCGGGCCGTCGGGACAGAAAATTCACCCCTCCACTTT
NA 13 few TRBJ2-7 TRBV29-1 CSVTRADTYEQYF TGCAGCGTTACCCGGGCGGATACCTACGAGCAGTACTTC
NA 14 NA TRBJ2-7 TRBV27 CASRGRATYHEQYF TGTGCCAGCAGGGGACGGGCTACCTATCACGAGCAGTACTTC
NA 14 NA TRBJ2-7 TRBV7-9 CASSLGGGGYEQYF TGTGCCAGCAGCTTAGGGGGTGGGGGCTACGAGCAGTACTTC
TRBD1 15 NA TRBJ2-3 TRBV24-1 CATSGSLDRGDTQYF TGTGCCACCAGTGGGAGCCTCGACAGGGGAGATACGCAGTATTTT
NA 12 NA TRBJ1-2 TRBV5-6 CASSLAGFGYTF TGTGCCAGCAGCTTGGCCGGGTTTGGCTACACCTTC
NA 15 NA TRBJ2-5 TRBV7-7 CASSSGRAYQETQYF TGTGCCAGCAGCTCCGGACGAGCCTATCAGGAGACCCAGTACTTC
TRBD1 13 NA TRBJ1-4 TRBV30 CAWRDRGPEKLFF TGTGCCTGGAGGGACAGGGGGCCTGAAAAACTGTTTTTT
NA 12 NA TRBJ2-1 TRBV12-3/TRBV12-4 CASSFWSNEQFF TGTGCCAGCAGTTTTTGGTCCAATGAGCAGTTCTTC
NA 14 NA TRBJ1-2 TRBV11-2 CASSLVGGLEGYTF TGTGCCAGCAGCTTAGTTGGGGGTCTCGAGGGCTACACCTTC
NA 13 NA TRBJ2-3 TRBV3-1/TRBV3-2 CASSHSVTDTQYF TGTGCCAGCAGCCATAGCGTCACAGATACGCAGTATTTT
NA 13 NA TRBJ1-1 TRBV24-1 CATSRHAVAEAFF TGTGCCACCAGCAGACACGCGGTAGCTGAAGCTTTCTTT
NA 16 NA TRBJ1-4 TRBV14 CASSSLHHTQNEKLFF TGTGCCAGCAGCTCCCTACACCATACCCAAAATGAAAAACTGTTTTTT
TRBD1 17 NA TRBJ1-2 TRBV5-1 CASSWASYEGANYGYTF TGCGCCAGCAGCTGGGCCTCGTACGAGGGGGCCAACTATGGCTACACCTTC
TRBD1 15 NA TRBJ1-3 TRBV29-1 CSVIGQGVSGNTIYF TGCAGCGTTATCGGGCAGGGGGTCTCTGGAAACACCATATATTTT
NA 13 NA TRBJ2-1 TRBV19 CASSITNGNEQFF TGTGCCAGTAGCATAACCAACGGGAATGAGCAGTTCTTC
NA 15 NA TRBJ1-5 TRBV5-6 CASSLRGAESQPQHF TGTGCCAGCTCCTTGCGGGGGGCGGAAAGTCAGCCCCAGCATTTT
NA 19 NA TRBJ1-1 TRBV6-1 CASSEAQSLGISMNTEAFF TGTGCCAGCAGTGAAGCGCAAAGTTTAGGGATCTCAATGAACACTGAAGCTTTCTTT
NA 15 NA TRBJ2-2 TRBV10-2 CASSEVLWNTGELFF TGCGCCAGCAGTGAGGTGTTATGGAACACCGGGGAGCTGTTTTTT
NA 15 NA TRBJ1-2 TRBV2 CASSEWPQGNYGYTF TGTGCCAGCAGTGAGTGGCCCCAGGGGAACTATGGCTACACCTTC
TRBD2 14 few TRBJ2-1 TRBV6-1 CASREAGGQNEQFF TGTGCCAGCAGAGAAGCGGGAGGGCAAAATGAGCAGTTCTTC
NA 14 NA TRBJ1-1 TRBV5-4 CASSIEGRRKEAFF TGTGCCAGCAGCATAGAGGGAAGGAGAAAAGAAGCTTTCTTT
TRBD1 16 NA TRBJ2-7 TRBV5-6 CASSDLRQGIRHEQYF TGTGCCAGCAGCGACCTGAGACAGGGTATTCGACACGAGCAGTACTTC
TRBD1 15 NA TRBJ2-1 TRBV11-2 CASSSGTGGYNEQFF TGTGCCAGCAGCTCCGGGACAGGGGGCTACAATGAGCAGTTCTTC
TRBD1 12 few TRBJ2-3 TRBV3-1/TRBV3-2 CASRQGADTQYF TGTGCCAGCAGACAGGGGGCGGATACGCAGTATTTT
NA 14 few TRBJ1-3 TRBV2 CASSGGTPGNTIYF TGTGCCAGCAGTGGGGGTACTCCTGGAAACACCATATATTTT
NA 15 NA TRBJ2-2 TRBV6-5 CASSLTGQSTGELFF TGTGCCAGCAGTTTGACCGGGCAGTCGACCGGGGAGCTGTTTTTT
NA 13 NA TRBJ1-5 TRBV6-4 CASSDGSNQPQHF TGTGCCAGCAGTGACGGGAGCAATCAGCCCCAGCATTTT
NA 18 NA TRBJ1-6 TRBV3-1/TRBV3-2 CASSTRTSLSSYNSPLHF TGTGCCAGCAGCACTCGGACATCCCTTAGCTCCTATAATTCACCCCTCCACTTT
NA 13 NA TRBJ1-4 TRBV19 CASSVTGYEKLFF TGTGCCAGTAGCGTTACGGGATATGAAAAACTGTTTTTT
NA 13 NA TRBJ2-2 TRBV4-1 CASSNLGNGELFF TGCGCCAGCAGCAACCTTGGAAATGGGGAGCTGTTTTTT
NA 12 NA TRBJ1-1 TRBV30 CAWSMSSTEAFF TGTGCCTGGAGTATGTCCAGCACTGAAGCTTTCTTT
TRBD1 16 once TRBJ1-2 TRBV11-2 CASSTPGQGAYYGYTF TGTGCCAGCAGCACCCCGGGACAGGGGGCCTACTATGGCTACACCTTC
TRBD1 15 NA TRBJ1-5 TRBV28 CASSLSQGYGQPQHF TGTGCCAGCAGTTTATCACAGGGGTACGGACAGCCCCAGCATTTT
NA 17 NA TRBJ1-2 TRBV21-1 CARDSGSQTGHSYGYTF TGTGCCAGGGATTCTGGCAGTCAGACAGGGCACTCCTATGGCTACACCTTC
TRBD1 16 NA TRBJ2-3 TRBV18 CASSLTGTVGYGTQYF TGTGCCAGCTCACTTACCGGGACAGTCGGATACGGTACGCAGTATTTT
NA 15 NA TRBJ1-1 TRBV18 CASSLKGPGNTEAFF TGTGCCAGCTCTTTAAAGGGTCCTGGGAACACTGAAGCTTTCTTT
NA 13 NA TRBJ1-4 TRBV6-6 CASSEGQNEKLFF TGTGCCAGCAGTGAGGGGCAGAATGAAAAACTGTTTTTT
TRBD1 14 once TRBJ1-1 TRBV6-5 CASRPGQGIAEAFF TGTGCCAGCAGGCCGGGACAGGGTATCGCTGAAGCTTTCTTT
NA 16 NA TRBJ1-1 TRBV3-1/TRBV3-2 CASSQSYRLGNTEAFF TGTGCCAGCAGCCAATCCTACAGGCTGGGGAACACTGAAGCTTTCTTT
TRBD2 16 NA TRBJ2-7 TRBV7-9 CASSFGTSPPPYEQYF TGTGCCAGCAGCTTCGGGACTAGCCCCCCACCCTACGAGCAGTACTTC
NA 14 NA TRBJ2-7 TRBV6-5 CASSYKGSSYEQYF TGTGCCAGCAGTTATAAGGGAAGCTCCTACGAGCAGTACTTC
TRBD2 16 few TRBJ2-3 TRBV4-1 CASSLGTSEATDTQYF TGCGCCAGCAGCCTGGGGACTAGCGAGGCGACAGATACGCAGTATTTT
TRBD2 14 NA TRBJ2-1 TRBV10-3 CAISEQSGRDEQFF TGTGCCATCAGTGAGCAGAGCGGGAGGGATGAGCAGTTCTTC
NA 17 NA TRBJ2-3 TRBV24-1 CATSDSGAGSSTDTQYF TGTGCCACCAGTGATTCAGGCGCAGGATCAAGCACAGATACGCAGTATTTT
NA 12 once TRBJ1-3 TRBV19 CASLAPGNTIYF TGTGCCAGCCTGGCGCCTGGAAACACCATATATTTT
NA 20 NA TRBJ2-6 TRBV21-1 CASSKKGARERDSGANVLTF TGTGCCAGCAGCAAAAAAGGGGCCAGGGAAAGAGACTCTGGGGCCAACGTCCTGACTTTC
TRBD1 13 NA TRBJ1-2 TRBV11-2 CASSPGQVNGYTF TGTGCCAGCAGCCCCGGACAGGTGAATGGCTACACCTTC
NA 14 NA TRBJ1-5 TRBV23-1 CASSQSRHRQPQHF TGCGCCAGCAGTCAATCCCGACATCGTCAGCCCCAGCATTTT
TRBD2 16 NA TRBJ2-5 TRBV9 CASSLVSGGAQETQYF TGTGCCAGCAGCCTCGTCTCGGGGGGGGCCCAAGAGACCCAGTACTTC
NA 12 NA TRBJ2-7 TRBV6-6 CASSRIGNEQYF TGTGCCAGCAGCCGAATTGGGAACGAGCAGTACTTC
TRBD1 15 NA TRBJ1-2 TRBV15 CATSPNRGSDYGYTF TGTGCCACCAGTCCAAACAGGGGGTCAGACTATGGCTACACCTTC
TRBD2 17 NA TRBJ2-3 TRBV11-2 CASSPPSRGEYTDTQYF TGTGCCAGCAGCCCACCATCCCGGGGGGAATACACAGATACGCAGTATTTT
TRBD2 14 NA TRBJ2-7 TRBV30 CAWSLAGNSYEQYF TGTGCCTGGAGCCTAGCGGGGAATTCCTACGAGCAGTACTTC
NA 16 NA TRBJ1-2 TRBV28 CASSPPGRSRIYGYTF TGTGCCAGCAGTCCCCCGGGACGGAGTAGAATCTATGGCTACACCTTC
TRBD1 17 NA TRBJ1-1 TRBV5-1 CASSPLRTGKVLTEAFF TGCGCCAGCAGCCCCCTCAGGACAGGGAAGGTGCTGACTGAAGCTTTCTTT
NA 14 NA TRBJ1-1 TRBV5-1 CASSGDTRSAEAFF TGCGCCAGCAGCGGGGACACCCGAAGCGCTGAAGCTTTCTTT
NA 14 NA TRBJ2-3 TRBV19 CASSIGQGTDTQYF TGTGCCAGTAGTATAGGACAGGGCACAGATACGCAGTATTTT
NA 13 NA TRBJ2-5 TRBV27 CASSFGFGETQYF TGTGCCAGCAGTTTTGGGTTCGGGGAGACCCAGTACTTC
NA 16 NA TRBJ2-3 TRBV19 CASSLERAPITDTQYF TGTGCCAGTAGCCTCGAACGAGCGCCCATCACAGATACGCAGTATTTT